This TCR beta chain was captured by sequencing in a study of CD4+ T cells in melanoma. Study-level points and caveats: In melanoma, neoantigen-specific CD4+ T cells reportedly differed in differentiation state. A reported correlation linked neoantigen-specific CD4+ T cells to CD8+, macrophage and B cell function.

A word on this clone: Its antigen is still unknown.

Sequenced by immunoSEQ multiplex PCR; TCRdb stores in-frame clones only, minus some. In the table there are over 8,000 clones, over 55% of which are singletons. The CDR3 has 15 residues. CDR1 is MDHEN, CDR2 SYDVKM, per germline. The germline V and J ends were trimmed by 6 bases and 0 bases, with 12 bases remaining between them. This chain links TRBV28 with TRBJ1-3; D possibly corresponds to TRBD1 (5 bases). The source is a human donor with melanoma. The sample consisted of cells from a culture (not recorded whether cultured in vitro). The CDR3 nucleotides are TGTGCCAGCAGGCCGAGGGACGTCTCTGGAAACACCATATATTTT. Its translation: CASRPRDVSGNTIYF.